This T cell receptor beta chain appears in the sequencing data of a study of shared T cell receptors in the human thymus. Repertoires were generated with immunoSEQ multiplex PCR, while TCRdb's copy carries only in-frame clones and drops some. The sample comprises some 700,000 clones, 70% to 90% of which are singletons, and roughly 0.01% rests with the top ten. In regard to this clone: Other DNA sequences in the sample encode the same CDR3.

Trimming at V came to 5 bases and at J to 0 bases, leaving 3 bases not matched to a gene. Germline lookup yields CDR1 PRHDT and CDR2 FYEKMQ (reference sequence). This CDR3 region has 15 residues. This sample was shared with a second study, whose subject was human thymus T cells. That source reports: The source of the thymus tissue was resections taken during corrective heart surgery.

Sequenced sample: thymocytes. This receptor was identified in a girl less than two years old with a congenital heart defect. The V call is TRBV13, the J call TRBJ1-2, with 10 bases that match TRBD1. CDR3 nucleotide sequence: TGTGCCAGCAGCACCGGGACAGGGGCTAACTATGGCTACACCTTC. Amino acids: CASSTGTGANYGYTF.